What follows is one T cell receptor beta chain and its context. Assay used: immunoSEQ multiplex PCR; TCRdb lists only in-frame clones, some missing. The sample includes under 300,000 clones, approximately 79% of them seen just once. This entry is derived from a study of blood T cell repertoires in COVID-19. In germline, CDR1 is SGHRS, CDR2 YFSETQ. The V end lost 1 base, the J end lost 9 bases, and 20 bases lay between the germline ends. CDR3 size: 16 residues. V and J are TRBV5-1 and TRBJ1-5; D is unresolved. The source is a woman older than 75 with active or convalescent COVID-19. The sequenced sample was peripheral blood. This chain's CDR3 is CASSLKAQVGAAPQHF. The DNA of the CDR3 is TGCGCCAGCAGCTTGAAGGCGCAGGTGGGAGCGGCGCCCCAGCATTTT.